One and the same sample provided the 16 T cell receptor beta chains below, sequenced in a study of blood T cell repertoires in COVID-19. Clones were read by immunoSEQ multiplex PCR, and TCRdb kept only the in-frame ones, dropping some. Of approximately 170,000 clones in the sample, around 79% were seen once. The sample was peripheral blood. The origin of the receptors is a woman in her forties or fifties with acute or convalescent COVID-19.

Turning to this clone: Other DNA sequences of this sample code for an identical CDR3. The rearrangement links TRBV6-2 or TRBV6-3 to TRBJ1-6; D gene ambiguous. V lost 5 bases, J lost 0 bases, and 11 bases lay in between. Germline-derived CDR1 and CDR2 are MNHEY and SVGEGT. This CDR3 region has 16 residues. CDR3 residues: CASSPGLSSYNSPLHF. In nucleotides, the CDR3 is TGTGCCAGCAGTCCGGGATTGAGCTCCTATAATTCACCCCTCCACTTT.

The CDR3 loop reads CASTMTETNTEAFF. CDR3 in DNA: TGTGCCAGCACCATGACAGAGACGAACACTGAAGCTTTCTTT. This chain connects TRBV7-8 to TRBJ1-1; a possible D gene is TRBD1 (5 bases). Germline assignment: CDR1 SGHVS and CDR2 FQNEAQ. The germline V and J ends were trimmed by 7 bases and 1 base, with 13 bases remaining between them. The CDR3 sequence is 14 residues long.

The rearrangement uses TRBV6-5 and TRBJ2-7; 8 positions agree with TRBD2. The V gene's germline CDR1 is MNHEY and CDR2 SVGAGI. The CDR3 consists of 15 residues. The V and J ends lost 2 bases and 2 bases, in that order; junction bases with no gene match: 5. For the CDR3, the DNA is TGTGCCAGCAGTTACCGCGGGCGGGGGGCCTACGAGCAGTACTTC. Its protein is CASSYRGRGAYEQYF.

This chain links TRBV3-1 (or the pseudogene TRBV3-2) with TRBJ2-7; 10 bases are shared with TRBD1. Germline V gene sequence: CDR1 LGHDT, CDR2 YNNKEL (reference sequence). The CDR3 has 15 residues. The V and J ends lost 4 bases and 2 bases, in that order; junction bases with no gene match: 5. The CDR3 DNA reads as TGTGCCAGCAGCCCCGGGACAGGGGCGACCTACGAGCAGTACTTC. It yields the protein CASSPGTGATYEQYF.

The chain couples TRBV5-1 to TRBJ2-3; maybe TRBD1 (6 bases). From germline, CDR1 is SGHRS and CDR2 YFSETQ. Trimming removed 5 bases at V and 6 bases at J, with 22 bases between. This CDR3 comprises 16 residues. The CDR3 DNA reads TGCGCCAGCAGTAGGGTACAGGGCGTCGTTGTCGATACGCAGTATTTT. It encodes CASSRVQGVVVDTQYF.

Concerning this clone itself: Other nucleotide sequences from this sample produce the same CDR3. This chain connects TRBV5-6 to TRBJ1-4; possible D gene TRBD1, 6 bases. The CDR3 has 16 amino acids. Germline V lookup: CDR1 SGHDT, CDR2 YYEEEE. Trimming cost V 4 bases and J 3 bases, with 16 bases left between them. CDR3 sequence reads: CASSPGQGRANEKLFF. For the CDR3, the DNA is TGTGCCAGCAGCCCCGGCCAGGGGCGGGCTAATGAAAAACTGTTTTTT.

The chain couples TRBV19 to TRBJ1-4; no firm D call. Trimming cost V 3 bases and J 12 bases, with 11 bases left between them. CDR1 is LNHDA, CDR2 SQIVND, per germline (reference sequence). The CDR3 contains 12 residues. CDR3 in amino acids: CASSIFGSELFF. The CDR3 coding sequence is TGTGCCAGTAGTATCTTCGGGTCTGAACTGTTTTTT.

V gene TRBV15 combines with J gene TRBJ1-1, with D maybe TRBD1 (5 bases). The CDR3 is 14 residues long. The germline CDR1 and CDR2 sequences are LNHNV and YYDKDF (reference sequence). Between the trimmed V and J ends, which lost 4 bases and 3 bases, there was a span of 12 bases. CDR3 in amino acids: CATSTGMLDTEAFF. CDR3 DNA: TGTGCCACCAGCACAGGGATGCTGGACACTGAAGCTTTCTTT.

The chain recombines TRBV18 with TRBJ2-6, with 9 bases that match TRBD2. V gave up 3 bases and J gave up 2 bases; unmatched junction bases: 5. The CDR3 consists of 17 residues. Per the germline V gene, CDR1 is KGHSH and CDR2 is LQKENI. The CDR3 DNA is TGTGCCAGCTCACCGTTAGCGGGAGCGACTGGGGCCAACGTCCTGACTTTC. The encoded protein is CASSPLAGATGANVLTF.

The chain employs TRBV19 and TRBJ2-5, with D possibly TRBD1 on 6 matching bases. Germline V gives CDR1 LNHDA, CDR2 SQIVND (reference sequence). The CDR3 has 15 amino acids. Deletions cut 3 bases from V and 5 bases from J, with 16 bases between. The CDR3 protein is CASSIPSGRGETQYF. CDR3 nucleotides: TGTGCCAGTAGTATCCCAAGCGGAAGGGGGGAGACCCAGTACTTC.

The V gene is TRBV11-3, the J gene TRBJ2-1; D perhaps matches TRBD1 (7 bases). CDR3 size: 14 residues. Germline CDR1 is SGHNT and CDR2 is YENEEA. Trimming removed 5 bases from V and 3 bases from J, with 11 bases in between. The CDR3 sequence is CASSPRGDYNEQFF. For the CDR3, the DNA is TGTGCCAGCAGCCCCAGGGGGGACTACAATGAGCAGTTCTTC.

The chain employs TRBV18 and TRBJ1-5; D might be TRBD1 (6 bases). CDR3 length: 13 amino acids. Germline CDR1 reads KGHSH; CDR2 reads LQKENI. The V gene lost 4 bases and the J gene lost 5 bases, with 9 bases spanning the gap. CDR3 sequence: CASSLPGDQPQHF. The CDR3 region has the DNA TGTGCCAGCTCACTCCCAGGGGATCAGCCCCAGCATTTT.

The CDR3 coding sequence is TGTGCCAGTAGTATGAGCAGGGACACCTACGAGCAGTACTTC. It translates to CASSMSRDTYEQYF. This rearrangement joins TRBV19 to TRBJ2-7; D perhaps matches TRBD1 (6 bases). CDR1 LNHDA and CDR2 SQIVND come from the germline V gene (reference sequence). V lost 3 bases and J 2 bases, leaving 11 bases between the germline ends. The CDR3 loop spans 14 amino acids.

V is TRBV10-2 and J is TRBJ1-5; 9 nucleotides line up with TRBD1. This CDR3 has 16 amino acids. Germline values: CDR1 WSHSY, CDR2 SAAADI. Unmatched junction bases numbered 10, after V lost 6 bases and J lost 4 bases. For the CDR3, the DNA is TGCGCCAGCAGCGAGGGACAGGGAAGCCCTAATCAGCCCCAGCATTTT. It yields the protein CASSEGQGSPNQPQHF.

The chain has TRBV27 and TRBJ2-3, with 12 bases fitting TRBD2. This CDR3 contains 13 residues. Germline lookup yields CDR1 MNHEY and CDR2 SMNVEV (reference sequence). The J segment lost 4 bases and the V segment lost 10 bases, leaving 3 bases of the junction unmatched. The DNA for the CDR3 is TGTGCCACGGGACTAGCGGGCGCAGATACGCAGTATTTT. Translating it yields CATGLAGADTQYF.

The chain couples TRBV7-2 to TRBJ2-2; D possibly corresponds to TRBD2 (5 bases). Germline V lookup: CDR1 SGHTA, CDR2 FQGNSA. This CDR3 has 16 residues. The V and J ends lost 2 bases and 5 bases respectively, with 15 bases between them. CDR3 sequence reads: CASSLSPGSGTGELFF. CDR3 DNA: TGTGCCAGCAGCTTATCTCCAGGATCGGGAACCGGGGAGCTGTTTTTT. Combining the CDR3 with reference TRBV7-2 and TRBJ2-2 gives the whole variable domain GAGVSQSPSNKVTEKGKDVELRCDPISGHTALYWYRQSLGQGLEFLIYFQGNSAPDKSGLPSDRFSAERTGGSVSTLTIQRTQQEDSAVYLCASSLSPGSGTGELFFGEGSRLTVL.